These 8 T cell receptor beta chains share one sample of origin, sequenced in a study of blood T cells in healthy people across ages. The second PCR ran roughly 7 to 12 cycles with a sample-barcoded 5' primer and J-beta primers. TCRdb re-called the 5' RACE reads with MiXCR, one entry per CDR3 protein. The sample holds about 1.8 million distinct CDR3 sequences, roughly 49% seen once. The sample consisted of blood. These receptors were collected from a woman aged 40-49 years in good health.

This clonotype was detected a few times. V gene TRBV9 combines with J gene TRBJ2-3, with TRBD2 matching over 8 bases. This CDR3 region has 15 residues. CDR1 is SGDLS, CDR2 YYNGEE, per germline. With 3 bases clipped from V and 2 bases from J, the junction kept 5 bases outside the gene matches. In DNA form, the CDR3 reads TGTGCCAGCAGCGCCGGGACTAGAAACACAGATACGCAGTATTTT. Translating gives CASSAGTRNTDTQYF.

The CDR3 loop is CASSLLAGVQGGAKNIQYF. The CDR3 DNA sequence: TGTGCCAGCAGCCTCCTAGCGGGGGTCCAAGGAGGGGCCAAAAACATTCAGTACTTC. J is TRBJ2-4 and V is TRBV7-2, with 10 bases aligning to TRBD2. Per germline, CDR1 SGHTA and CDR2 FQGNSA. Trimming took 5 bases from V and 1 from J; bases not matched to a gene: 14. This CDR3 contains 19 residues. Complete variable domain (other parts from reference TRBV7-2 and TRBJ2-4): GAGVSQSPSNKVTEKGKDVELRCDPISGHTALYWYRQSLGQGLEFLIYFQGNSAPDKSGLPSDRFSAERTGGSVSTLTIQRTQQEDSAVYLCASSLLAGVQGGAKNIQYFGAGTRLSVL.

The rearrangement links TRBV4-2 to TRBJ2-5; 8 positions match TRBD1. Germline lookup yields CDR1 LGHNA and CDR2 YNFKEQ. This CDR3 has 17 residues. With V trimmed by 5 bases and J by 6 bases, 17 bases remained unmatched. CDR3 nucleotide sequence: TGTGCCAGCAGCTCGGGTCCCCAGACAGGGGTGGAGAAGACCCAGTACTTC. Encoded protein: CASSSGPQTGVEKTQYF.

The chain uses TRBV7-9 and TRBJ2-4; possibly TRBD1 for D (6 bases). V was clipped by 4 bases and J by 0 bases, with 13 bases between them. The CDR3 length is 16 residues. The germline CDR1 and CDR2 sequences are SEHNR and FQNEAQ (reference sequence). The CDR3 DNA follows: TGTGCCAGCAGCTCCACGACAGGTCTAGCCAAAAACATTCAGTACTTC. This sequence encodes CASSSTTGLAKNIQYF.

The gene calls are TRBV4-2 and TRBJ2-3, with D unresolved. The V and J ends lost 2 bases and 4 bases respectively, with 7 bases between them. The CDR3 has 13 residues. The germline V gene encodes CDR1 LGHNA and CDR2 YNFKEQ. CDR3 DNA sequence: TGTGCCAGCAGCCAACTCTTACCAGATACGCAGTATTTT. This sequence encodes CASSQLLPDTQYF.

The V and J genes are TRBV11-1 and TRBJ1-5; D may be TRBD1 (5 bases). Germline V gene lookup returns CDR1 SGHAT and CDR2 FQDESV (reference sequence). The V end was cut by 2 bases, the J end by 1 base, with 30 bases between. The CDR3 length is 22 residues. The DNA for the CDR3 is TGTGCCAGCAGCTTACACACAATGGAACCGCAGGACACCCAAGGGAGCAATCAGCCCCAGCATTTT. Its protein product is CASSLHTMEPQDTQGSNQPQHF.

This chain links TRBV29-1 with TRBJ2-7, with 8 positions matching TRBD1. Germline loops: CDR1 SQVTM, CDR2 ANQGSEA. This CDR3 region has 14 residues. With V trimmed by 6 bases and J by 5 bases, 12 bases remained unmatched. This CDR3 reads CSVQPGQDLDEQYF. CDR3 in DNA: TGCAGCGTACAACCGGGACAGGATTTGGACGAGCAGTACTTC.

Details on this clonotype: Sequence at one end of the junction differs from germline and may be a read error. The chain employs TRBV4-3 and TRBJ2-7; 10 bases align to TRBD2. The better agreement between TRBJ2-5 and the DNA end casts doubt on the J call. The V gene's germline CDR1 is LGHNA and CDR2 YSLEER. The CDR3 extends over 18 amino acids. The chain's CDR3 is CAGSQDPLAGVSAETQYF. CDR3 nucleotide sequence: TGCGCCGGCAGCCAAGACCCCCTAGCGGGGGTCTCGGCGGAGACCCAGTACTTC.